The 32 T cell receptor beta chains below come from one sample, sequenced in a study of graft-versus-host responses after intestinal transplantation. Antigens for these TCRs are unknown. Method: immunoSEQ multiplex PCR; TCRdb's copy keeps in-frame clones and lacks some. Here the sample spans 75,000 to 90,000 clones, about 88% being singletons. This specimen consisted of unstimulated CD4+ T cells sorted from spleen or lymph node cells, obtained before intestinal transplant. These receptors all come from a human donor who received an intestinal transplant.

The V call is TRBV6-1, the J call TRBJ1-2; 8 nucleotides match TRBD1. The CDR3 extends over 14 amino acids. Germline CDR1 and CDR2: MNHNS and SASEGT. Losses at the gene ends were 4 bases for V and 6 bases for J; bases not matched to a gene: 7. The chain's CDR3 is CASSARQGANGYTF. CDR3 in DNA: TGTGCCAGCAGTGCGCGGCAGGGGGCAAATGGCTACACCTTC.

This clone came up once. The chain has TRBV2 and TRBJ2-1; 9 nucleotides line up with TRBD2. The trim removed 7 bases at V and 2 bases at J, leaving 3 bases unmatched. The CDR3 is 14 amino acids. Germline loops: CDR1 SNHLY, CDR2 FYNNEI. The CDR3 here is CASTVAGAYNEQFF. CDR3 sequence (DNA): TGTGCCAGCACCGTAGCGGGAGCCTACAATGAGCAGTTCTTC.

V is TRBV27 and J is TRBJ2-7; 9 bases align to TRBD2. The germline gives CDR1 MNHEY, CDR2 SMNVEV (reference sequence). The CDR3 contains 14 residues. The V segment lost 10 bases and the J segment 2 bases; nucleotides outside the gene matches: 9. CDR3 bases: TGTGCCACCTCGGGACTAGCTGACACCTACGAGCAGTACTTC. This encodes CATSGLADTYEQYF.

This clone was detected once. The rearrangement uses TRBV18 and TRBJ2-3; D is possibly TRBD2 (5 bases). The CDR3 extends over 18 amino acids. V gave up 0 bases and J gave up 2 bases, with 18 bases separating them. CDR1 is KGHSH, CDR2 LQKENI, per germline. The CDR3 sequence is CASSPPLGLGEDTDTQYF. CDR3 coding DNA: TGTGCCAGCTCACCACCCTTAGGACTCGGCGAGGACACAGATACGCAGTATTTT.

This clone has more than one count but fewer than ten. The V gene is TRBV10-2, the J gene TRBJ1-1; TRBD1 aligns across 7 bases. The CDR3 has 12 amino acids. CDR1 and CDR2 from the germline V gene are WSHSY and SAAADI. The V segment lost 6 bases and the J segment 8 bases; nucleotides outside the gene matches: 6. The CDR3 DNA is TGCGCCAGCAGGACAGGGCTCGGGGAAGCTTTCTTT. It is translated as CASRTGLGEAFF.

The genes are TRBV5-4 and TRBJ1-1; 8 positions agree with TRBD1. CDR3 size: 14 residues. Trimming took 2 bases from V and 5 from J; bases not matched to a gene: 5. Germline CDR1 reads SGHNT; CDR2 reads YYREEE (reference sequence). The CDR3 spells CASSFRQGRTEAFF. In DNA form, the CDR3 reads TGTGCCAGCAGCTTCCGACAGGGGAGGACTGAAGCTTTCTTT.

The chain combines TRBV9 with TRBJ2-1, with TRBD2 matching 12 bases. Germline V gene sequence: CDR1 SGDLS, CDR2 YYNGEE. The CDR3 is made up of 18 amino acids. After removal of 1 base from V and 3 bases from J, the junction contained 8 bases not matched to a gene. CDR3 in amino acids: CASSVRLAGGPLYNEQFF. CDR3 nucleotides: TGTGCCAGCAGCGTAAGGCTAGCGGGAGGGCCTCTCTACAATGAGCAGTTCTTC.

The V and J genes are TRBV5-1 and TRBJ2-5; D perhaps matches TRBD1 (5 bases). The V end lost 4 bases, the J end lost 4 bases, and 17 bases lay between the germline ends. Per the germline V gene, CDR1 is SGHRS and CDR2 is YFSETQ. CDR3 length: 15 amino acids. CDR3 in amino acids: CASSPGSYTGETQYF. CDR3 bases: TGCGCCAGCAGCCCAGGGTCCTACACCGGAGAGACCCAGTACTTC.

This chain joins TRBV28 and TRBJ2-3, with 7 bases aligning to TRBD2. Germline CDR1 reads MDHEN; CDR2 reads SYDVKM. This CDR3 is 13 amino acids long. V was clipped by 10 bases and J by 3 bases; unmatched bases: 7. The CDR3 DNA reads TGTGCCACCCGGGGGGTTGGGACAGATACGCAGTATTTT. It translates to CATRGVGTDTQYF. The variable domain in full, completed from reference TRBV28 and TRBJ2-3, reads DVKVTQSSRYLVKRTGEKVFLECVQDMDHENMFWYRQDPGLGLRLIYFSYDVKMKEKGDIPEGYSVSREKKERFSLILESASTNQTSMYLCATRGVGTDTQYFGPGTRLTVL.

The rearrangement links TRBV19 to TRBJ2-7, with 13 bases that match TRBD2. Germline loops: CDR1 LNHDA, CDR2 SQIVND (reference sequence). This CDR3 spans 17 amino acids. The V gene end was trimmed by 5 bases and the J gene end by 2 bases; junction bases not matched to a gene: 9. CDR3 coding DNA: TGTGCCAGTAGTGGGACTAGCGGGAAAGCCATGCCCTACGAGCAGTACTTC. This codes for CASSGTSGKAMPYEQYF.

The V call is TRBV28, the J call TRBJ2-3, with TRBD1 as a possible D gene (5 bases). Trimming removed 6 bases from V and 6 bases from J, with 22 bases in between. This CDR3 has 16 residues. Germline V gene sequence: CDR1 MDHEN, CDR2 SYDVKM. Here the CDR3 DNA reads TGTGCCAGCAGCCGCAATGGGGCAGGACGCATCGATACGCAGTATTTT. This encodes CASSRNGAGRIDTQYF.

V is TRBV30 and J is TRBJ2-7, with TRBD1 matching over 7 bases. With V trimmed by 1 base and J by 5 bases, 8 bases remained unmatched. Germline V lookup: CDR1 GTSNPN, CDR2 SVGIG (reference sequence). This CDR3 spans 14 amino acids. The CDR3 here is CAWSGRGLGDEQYF. CDR3 sequence (DNA): TGTGCCTGGAGTGGAAGGGGGCTCGGCGACGAGCAGTACTTC.

This clone has a single count. The chain uses TRBV7-3 and TRBJ1-2; D might be TRBD1 (6 bases). Trimming took off 6 bases at V and 10 bases at J, with 24 bases between the two ends. Germline-derived CDR1 and CDR2 are SGHTA and FQGTGA. The CDR3 runs 15 residues. DNA of the CDR3: TGTGCCAGCAGTCCAAGTGGACCCCCGGGACAATACTACACCTTC. Translating gives CASSPSGPPGQYYTF.

J is TRBJ1-1 and V is TRBV27; D unclear. V lost 1 base, J lost 4 bases, and 16 bases lay in between. The CDR3 has 16 residues. Germline CDR1 MNHEY, CDR2 SMNVEV (reference sequence). The CDR3 nucleotides read TGTGCCAGCAGTTTATTTTACGGGGATAGGACCACTGAAGCTTTCTTT. Residues: CASSLFYGDRTTEAFF.

The chain is built from TRBV28 and TRBJ2-1; 10 bases agree with TRBD2. Trimming removed 6 bases from V and 3 bases from J; junction bases left unmatched: 5. Germline CDR1 reads MDHEN; CDR2 reads SYDVKM. This CDR3 region has 15 residues. The CDR3 region has the DNA TGTGCCAGCAGACCTAGCGGGGGTTACTACAATGAGCAGTTCTTC. It yields the protein CASRPSGGYYNEQFF.

The rearrangement links TRBV9 to TRBJ2-2; 7 bases align to TRBD1. The CDR3 spans 17 residues. The V segment lost 3 bases and the J segment 6 bases; nucleotides outside the gene matches: 14. CDR1 and CDR2 from the germline V gene are SGDLS and YYNGEE. CDR3 sequence: CASSADRVGVGPGELFF. The DNA for the CDR3 is TGTGCCAGCAGCGCAGACAGGGTAGGAGTCGGTCCCGGGGAGCTGTTTTTT.

The V and J genes are TRBV2 and TRBJ2-7; D is unclear. Trimming took 4 bases from V and 9 from J, leaving 13 bases between them. Germline V gene lookup returns CDR1 SNHLY and CDR2 FYNNEI. CDR3 size: 12 residues. The CDR3 DNA sequence: TGTGCCAGCAGTGCTGCCCCCCCGGGGCAGTACTTC. It translates to CASSAAPPGQYF.

This clone showed up just once. The rearrangement joins TRBV9 to TRBJ1-3; TRBD1 matches 10 bases. This CDR3 is built from 16 residues. In germline, CDR1 is SGDLS, CDR2 YYNGEE. J lost 4 bases, V lost 0 bases, and 4 bases had no gene match. The CDR3 is CASSVEGQGGGNTIYF. Here the CDR3 DNA reads TGTGCCAGCAGCGTAGAAGGACAGGGGGGCGGAAACACCATATATTTT. Variable domain in full (rest from reference TRBV9 and TRBJ1-3): DSGVTQTPKHLITATGQRVTLRCSPRSGDLSVYWYQQSLDQGLQFLIQYYNGEERAKGNILERFSAQQFPDLHSELNLSSLELGDSALYFCASSVEGQGGGNTIYFGEGSWLTVV.

The V gene is TRBV4-1, the J gene TRBJ2-7, with D perhaps matching TRBD2 (6 bases). Trimming shortened V by 4 bases and J by 6 bases, and 25 bases separated the two germline ends. This CDR3 comprises 17 residues. Germline V gene data show CDR1 as MGHRA and CDR2 as YSYEKL. The DNA for the CDR3 is TGCGCCAGCAGCCCCACCTCCCCCGGGACTTTCCTTGGCGAGCAGTACTTC. The encoded protein is CASSPTSPGTFLGEQYF.

The J gene is TRBJ2-5, the V gene TRBV5-4, with D possibly TRBD1 on 5 matching bases. The V and J ends lost 4 bases and 2 bases respectively, with 12 bases between them. The germline V gene encodes CDR1 SGHNT and CDR2 YYREEE (reference sequence). CDR3 length: 14 amino acids. CDR3 region: CASSPLGQQETQYF. CDR3 DNA: TGTGCCAGCAGCCCTCTGGGGCAGCAAGAGACCCAGTACTTC.

This rearrangement joins TRBV19 to TRBJ1-5; 9 bases line up with TRBD1. V lost 7 bases to trimming and J lost 4 bases; unmatched junction nucleotides: 2. CDR3 length: 13 residues. The germline gives CDR1 LNHDA, CDR2 SQIVND (reference sequence). CDR3 bases: TGTGCCAGTATGGGACAGGGAAATCAGCCCCAGCATTTT. Residues: CASMGQGNQPQHF.

The chain uses TRBV5-1 and TRBJ2-2; TRBD2 is a possible D gene (5 bases). Germline CDR1 and CDR2: SGHRS and YFSETQ. This CDR3 has 12 residues. The ends were cut back, 5 bases at V and 6 bases at J, with 8 bases in the middle. CDR3 loop: CASRQEAGELFF. The CDR3 DNA sequence: TGCGCCAGCAGGCAGGAGGCCGGGGAGCTGTTTTTT.

The chain has TRBV5-4 and TRBJ1-2, with D perhaps matching TRBD1 (6 bases). CDR1 is SGHNT, CDR2 YYREEE, per germline (reference sequence). The CDR3 totals 13 residues. Trimming removed 0 bases at V and 5 bases at J, with 8 bases between. The CDR3 DNA reads TGTGCCAGCAGCTTGGACAGGGATTATGGCTACACCTTC. Its translation: CASSLDRDYGYTF.

In DNA form, the CDR3 reads TGCGCCAGCAGCCAAATCGGACTCCGACCCTCCTACAATGAGCAGTTCTTC. Residues: CASSQIGLRPSYNEQFF. The chain recombines TRBV4-1 with TRBJ2-1; tentative D call: TRBD2 (5 bases). This CDR3 region has 17 residues. CDR1 MGHRA and CDR2 YSYEKL come from the germline V gene. The ends were cut back, 2 bases at V and 0 bases at J, with 14 bases in the middle.

The V call is TRBV5-1, the J call TRBJ2-7; no clear D gene. The germline gives CDR1 SGHRS, CDR2 YFSETQ. The CDR3 extends over 14 amino acids. The V gene lost 0 bases and the J gene lost 2 bases, with 9 bases spanning the gap. The chain's CDR3 is CASSLVAPPYEQYF. In DNA form, the CDR3 reads TGCGCCAGCAGCTTGGTGGCCCCCCCCTACGAGCAGTACTTC.

The chain combines TRBV29-1 with TRBJ1-1, with a possible D match to TRBD1 (5 bases). CDR3 length: 13 amino acids. Trimming shortened V by 0 bases and J by 13 bases, and 18 bases separated the two germline ends. The V gene's germline CDR1 is SQVTM and CDR2 ANQGSEA. CDR3 DNA sequence: TGCAGCGTTGAAGATGGAACCTCGACGGGGGGTTTCTTT. Translating it yields CSVEDGTSTGGFF.

The rearrangement joins TRBV5-1 to TRBJ1-6; 7 positions agree with TRBD1. The CDR3 sequence is 16 residues long. Trimming took 0 bases from V and 5 from J; bases not matched to a gene: 5. Germline V CDR1 and CDR2: SGHRS, YFSETQ. DNA for the CDR3: TGCGCCAGCAGCTTGGCCGGGACAGACAATAATTCACCCCTCCACTTT. Translation gives CASSLAGTDNNSPLHF. Combining the CDR3 with reference TRBV5-1 and TRBJ1-6 gives the whole variable domain KAGVTQTPRYLIKTRGQQVTLSCSPISGHRSVSWYQQTPGQGLQFLFEYFSETQRNKGNFPGRFSGRQFSNSRSEMNVSTLELGDSALYLCASSLAGTDNNSPLHFGNGTRLTVT.

This clone appeared once. V usage is TRBV7-9 and J usage is TRBJ1-2, with TRBD1 matching 10 bases. In germline, CDR1 is SEHNR, CDR2 FQNEAQ (reference sequence). J lost 0 bases, V lost 5 bases, and 6 bases had no gene match. The CDR3 contains 16 residues. The CDR3 spells CASSVMGQGPNYGYTF. The CDR3 bases are TGTGCCAGCAGCGTGATGGGACAGGGGCCTAACTATGGCTACACCTTC.

The gene calls are TRBV7-9 and TRBJ2-6; possible D gene TRBD1, 7 bases. The V end was cut by 3 bases, the J end by 2 bases, with 8 bases between. The CDR3 is 15 amino acids. Germline lookup yields CDR1 SEHNR and CDR2 FQNEAQ (reference sequence). The CDR3 protein is CASSFRGAGANVLTF. For the CDR3, the DNA is TGTGCCAGCAGCTTCAGGGGGGCTGGGGCCAACGTCCTGACTTTC.

V and J are TRBV6-6 and TRBJ2-1; no reliable D call. The V end was cut by 8 bases, the J end by 2 bases, with 7 bases between. Per the germline V gene, CDR1 is MNHNY and CDR2 is SVGAGI (reference sequence). This CDR3 is built from 12 residues. CDR3 sequence: CASCSTYNEQFF. The CDR3 coding sequence is TGTGCCAGCTGTAGTACCTACAATGAGCAGTTCTTC.

The chain links TRBV5-6 to TRBJ2-5; tentatively, D is TRBD1 (6 bases). Between the trimmed V and J ends, which lost 4 bases and 5 bases, there was a span of 12 bases. The CDR3 contains 13 residues. Germline values: CDR1 SGHDT, CDR2 YYEEEE. In DNA form, the CDR3 reads TGTGCCAGCAGCCAAACAGGGTCGGAGACCCAGTACTTC. Translation gives CASSQTGSETQYF.

The chain carries TRBV5-4 and TRBJ2-1; 7 bases are shared with TRBD2. CDR3 length: 15 amino acids. Germline-derived CDR1 and CDR2 are SGHNT and YYREEE (reference sequence). Trimming at V came to 2 bases and at J to 9 bases, leaving 11 bases not matched to a gene. The CDR3 sequence is CASSFLSPGGSEQFF. The CDR3 DNA is TGTGCCAGCAGCTTCCTTTCCCCGGGAGGATCTGAGCAGTTCTTC.